The 27 T cell receptor beta chains below come from one sample, sequenced in a study of blood T cell repertoires in COVID-19 (dated by TCRdb to the early 2020s). The library was prepared using the immunoSEQ multiplex PCR assay. Not all clones reach the TCRdb copy of this immuneACCESS table, which keeps in-frame sequences only. Checked studies attribute under half of the gap to unresolved V genes and leave the rest unexplained. This sample holds about 250,000 clones; less than 90% were observed only once. Less than 3% of the sample rests with the top ten. Specimen: PBMCs or T cells enriched from blood (not recorded which). The source is a woman aged 50 to 65 who had recovered from COVID-19.

J is TRBJ1-2 and V is TRBV12-3 or TRBV12-4, with a weak D call TRBD1 (5 bases). V shed 5 bases and J shed 7 bases, with 11 bases lying between them. The CDR3 runs to 12 residues. The CDR3 protein is CASSERDFGYTF. The CDR3 DNA reads TGTGCCAGCAGTGAACGGGACTTTGGCTACACCTTC.

This chain connects TRBV11-2 to TRBJ2-5; 10 positions match TRBD1. Germline-derived CDR1 and CDR2 are SGHAT and FQNNGV. The CDR3 spans 15 residues. Losses at the gene ends were 5 bases for V and 5 bases for J; bases not matched to a gene: 8. CDR3 nucleotide sequence: TGTGCCAGCAGCAGGGAGACAGGGGGCGGCGAGACCCAGTACTTC. Translating it yields CASSRETGGGETQYF.

This clone appeared once. The gene calls are TRBV12-3 or TRBV12-4 and TRBJ2-7; TRBD2 agrees at 10 bases. CDR3 length: 13 residues. V shed 6 bases and J 4 bases; nucleotides not matched to a gene: 3. Here the CDR3 reads CASRLAGWYEQYF. The CDR3 DNA follows: TGTGCCAGCAGACTAGCGGGATGGTACGAGCAGTACTTC.

The chain links TRBV5-8 to TRBJ2-3; D is perhaps TRBD1 (5 bases). The germline V and J ends were trimmed by 3 bases and 0 bases, with 14 bases remaining between them. Per the germline V gene, CDR1 is SGHTS and CDR2 is YDEGEE. CDR3 length equals 16 residues. CDR3 nucleotides: TGTGCCAGCAGCTCGGCAGGGCCAGGTAGCACAGATACGCAGTATTTT. The encoded protein is CASSSAGPGSTDTQYF.

This rearrangement joins TRBV24-1 to TRBJ1-3; perhaps TRBD1 as D (6 bases). Germline CDR1 is KGHDR and CDR2 is SFDVKD. Deletions cut 3 bases from V and 2 bases from J, with 10 bases between. This CDR3 has 15 amino acids. As DNA, the CDR3 is TGTGCCACCAGTGATCCCAGGGGAGCTGGAAACACCATATATTTT. Its protein product is CATSDPRGAGNTIYF.

V usage is TRBV15 and J usage is TRBJ1-1, with D possibly TRBD1 on 5 matching bases. The CDR3 contains 14 residues. CDR1 is LNHNV and CDR2 is YYDKDF in the germline V gene (reference sequence). Trimming cost V 4 bases and J 1 base, with 10 bases left between them. The CDR3 sequence is CATSTRQTNTEAFF. CDR3 nucleotides: TGTGCCACCAGCACAAGACAGACGAACACTGAAGCTTTCTTT.

The rearrangement links TRBV11-2 to TRBJ2-7, with D perhaps matching TRBD2 (5 bases). Trimming took 5 bases from V and 7 from J, leaving 15 bases between them. Germline lookup yields CDR1 SGHAT and CDR2 FQNNGV. The CDR3 is 13 amino acids. The CDR3 reads CASSTIMRVEQYF. Here the CDR3 DNA reads TGTGCCAGCAGCACCATTATGAGGGTTGAGCAGTACTTC.

The chain is built from TRBV28 and TRBJ2-7; 8 bases match TRBD2. The CDR3 totals 15 residues. J was trimmed by 3 bases and V by 1 base; bases with no gene match: 5. The germline gives CDR1 MDHEN, CDR2 SYDVKM. CDR3 in amino acids: CASSLSSGGDYEQYF. DNA for the CDR3: TGTGCCAGCAGTTTATCGTCGGGGGGGGACTACGAGCAGTACTTC.

This clone was detected only once. Other DNA sequences in this sample translate to the same CDR3. V and J are TRBV24-1 and TRBJ2-7; no clear D gene. The germline gives CDR1 KGHDR, CDR2 SFDVKD. The germline V and J ends were trimmed by 4 bases and 0 bases, with 6 bases remaining between them. The CDR3 spans 13 residues. As DNA, the CDR3 is TGTGCCACCAGTGACGGTAGCTCCTACGAGCAGTACTTC. Amino acids: CATSDGSSYEQYF.

This rearrangement joins TRBV7-9 to TRBJ2-1; TRBD2 matches at 12 bases. The length of the CDR3 is 17 residues. The germline gives CDR1 SEHNR, CDR2 FQNEAQ (reference sequence). V was pared by 5 bases and J by 7 bases, with 12 bases of the junction left unmatched. As DNA, the CDR3 is TGTGCCAGCAGCCCCACCCTAGCGGGAGGGCCGAATAATGAGCAGTTCTTC. This translates into CASSPTLAGGPNNEQFF.

The chain is built from TRBV28 and TRBJ2-6; 8 nucleotides line up with TRBD1. V shed 6 bases and J 4 bases; nucleotides not matched to a gene: 5. The CDR3 consists of 15 residues. Germline V gene lookup returns CDR1 MDHEN and CDR2 SYDVKM. CDR3 sequence: CASSHRDRGANVLTF. Here the CDR3 DNA reads TGTGCCAGCAGCCACCGGGACAGGGGGGCCAACGTCCTGACTTTC. Filled out from reference TRBV28 and TRBJ2-6, the complete variable domain reads DVKVTQSSRYLVKRTGEKVFLECVQDMDHENMFWYRQDPGLGLRLIYFSYDVKMKEKGDIPEGYSVSREKKERFSLILESASTNQTSMYLCASSHRDRGANVLTFGAGSRLTVL.

The rearrangement uses TRBV7-3 and TRBJ2-1; D is perhaps TRBD2 (6 bases). There are 16 residues in the CDR3. V dropped 5 bases and J dropped 7 bases, with 21 bases sitting between them. The germline CDR1 and CDR2 sequences are SGHTA and FQGTGA. The CDR3, as DNA: TGTGCCAGCAGCCCTCGTGGTAGCGGAGGGTGGAATGAGCAGTTCTTC. This translates into CASSPRGSGGWNEQFF.

This clone was counted once. The chain joins TRBV5-4 to TRBJ2-3; 9 nucleotides line up with TRBD1. With 3 bases clipped from V and 3 bases from J, the junction kept 5 bases outside the gene matches. The CDR3 totals 15 residues. CDR1 SGHNT and CDR2 YYREEE come from the germline V gene (reference sequence). The CDR3 nucleotides read TGTGCCAGCAGCTCATCGGGACAGGGAACAGATACGCAGTATTTT. As protein: CASSSSGQGTDTQYF.

The genes are TRBV27 and TRBJ2-2, with 8 positions matching TRBD2. Germline trimming cut 4 bases from V and 1 base from J; bases unmatched to any gene: 2. The CDR3 has 15 amino acids. CDR1 MNHEY and CDR2 SMNVEV come from the germline V gene (reference sequence). The CDR3 DNA sequence: TGTGCCAGCAGTTCGAGCGGGAGGAACACCGGGGAGCTGTTTTTT. It is translated as CASSSSGRNTGELFF.

This clone was picked up one time. The chain is built from TRBV12-3 or TRBV12-4 and TRBJ1-2; D is possibly TRBD1 (5 bases). The CDR3 runs 13 residues. Trimming pared 5 bases from V and 7 bases from J, leaving 14 bases between. CDR3 in DNA: TGTGCCAGCAGTCTGGGGCAGGCTGGTGGCTACACCTTC. Its translation: CASSLGQAGGYTF.

This clone was counted once. V is TRBV7-9 and J is TRBJ2-7; tentative D call: TRBD2 (5 bases). The germline V and J ends were trimmed by 5 bases and 5 bases, with 10 bases remaining between them. The CDR3 is 12 amino acids. Germline V gene lookup returns CDR1 SEHNR and CDR2 FQNEAQ (reference sequence). The CDR3 nucleotides read TGTGCCAGCAGCCCGGGAAGAAACGAGCAGTACTTC. Translated: CASSPGRNEQYF.

The chain carries TRBV7-3 and TRBJ2-7; D gene unclear. Germline V CDR1 and CDR2: SGHTA, FQGTGA. CDR3 length equals 15 residues. V was trimmed by 1 base and J by 6 bases, leaving 16 bases between them. The DNA of the CDR3 is TGTGCCAGCAGCTTAAAAGACATCATAATCCCCGAGCAGTACTTC. Amino acid sequence: CASSLKDIIIPEQYF. The variable domain in full, with the rest retrieved from reference TRBV7-3 and TRBJ2-7, is GAGVSQTPSNKVTEKGKYVELRCDPISGHTALYWYRQSLGQGPEFLIYFQGTGAADDSGLPNDRFFAVRPEGSVSTLKIQRTERGDSAVYLCASSLKDIIIPEQYFGPGTRLTVT.

The V gene is TRBV24-1, the J gene TRBJ1-4; 8 bases agree with TRBD1. CDR1 KGHDR and CDR2 SFDVKD come from the germline V gene. This CDR3 region has 15 residues. V was pared by 4 bases and J by 8 bases, with 8 bases of the junction left unmatched. Here the CDR3 reads CATSERQGLKEKLFF. The CDR3 DNA follows: TGTGCCACCAGTGAACGACAGGGGTTGAAAGAAAAACTGTTTTTT.

The V call is TRBV25-1, the J call TRBJ2-1; D may be TRBD1 (6 bases). The CDR3 consists of 14 residues. Germline loops: CDR1 MGHDK, CDR2 SYGVNS. Trimming cost V 2 bases and J 2 bases, with 7 bases left between them. CDR3 loop: CASSETGTYNEQFF. CDR3 coding DNA: TGTGCCAGCAGTGAAACAGGGACCTACAATGAGCAGTTCTTC.

V usage is TRBV27 and J usage is TRBJ1-1, with a possible D match to TRBD1 (6 bases). V gave up 5 bases and J gave up 11 bases, with 18 bases separating them. The CDR3 consists of 13 residues. Germline V gene lookup returns CDR1 MNHEY and CDR2 SMNVEV (reference sequence). Here the CDR3 reads CASSPHRDMEAFF. The CDR3 nucleotides read TGTGCCAGCAGTCCTCACCGGGACATGGAGGCTTTCTTT.

The chain is built from TRBV27 and TRBJ1-1, with TRBD1 matching over 8 bases. The CDR3 spans 15 residues. V dropped 4 bases and J dropped 0; count of bases not matched to a gene: 4. Germline assignment: CDR1 MNHEY and CDR2 SMNVEV (reference sequence). The CDR3 is CASSSRGRMNTEAFF. The DNA of the CDR3 is TGTGCCAGCAGTTCCAGGGGGCGAATGAACACTGAAGCTTTCTTT.

As for this clone: The same CDR3 also results from other DNA sequences found in this sample. The V call is TRBV28, the J call TRBJ1-4, with D possibly TRBD1 on 5 matching bases. Trimming stripped 6 bases from V and 3 bases from J, with 11 bases between. Germline V gene lookup returns CDR1 MDHEN and CDR2 SYDVKM. This CDR3 is built from 14 residues. DNA of the CDR3: TGTGCCAGCAGCCAGGGAGGGGCTAATGAAAAACTGTTTTTT. Residues: CASSQGGANEKLFF.

This rearrangement joins TRBV6-5 to TRBJ2-7, with 8 positions matching TRBD1. Trimming removed 5 bases from V and 4 bases from J; junction bases left unmatched: 7. This CDR3 comprises 14 residues. Germline loops: CDR1 MNHEY, CDR2 SVGAGI. DNA of the CDR3: TGTGCCAGCAGTACACAGGGGGAAGCTTACGAGCAGTACTTC. Translated: CASSTQGEAYEQYF.

The V call is TRBV25-1, the J call TRBJ2-2; TRBD1 agrees at 9 bases. Germline values: CDR1 MGHDK, CDR2 SYGVNS. After removal of 5 bases from V and 6 bases from J, the junction contained 10 bases not matched to a gene. The CDR3 covers 16 residues. The CDR3 is CASSSGTGLMSGELFF. In DNA form, the CDR3 reads TGTGCCAGCAGTTCCGGGACAGGGTTAATGTCCGGGGAGCTGTTTTTT.

The chain has TRBV7-2 and TRBJ2-2; TRBD1 agrees at 7 bases. This CDR3 contains 16 residues. Germline loops: CDR1 SGHTA, CDR2 FQGNSA. The V and J ends lost 4 bases and 3 bases, in that order; junction bases with no gene match: 8. The CDR3 loop is CASSSYRGLDTGELFF. DNA of the CDR3: TGTGCCAGCAGCTCTTACAGGGGTCTTGACACCGGGGAGCTGTTTTTT.

The chain employs TRBV28 and TRBJ2-1, with 8 bases fitting TRBD1. Looked up from germline, CDR1 is MDHEN and CDR2 is SYDVKM. This CDR3 region has 14 residues. Unmatched junction bases numbered 3, after V lost 5 bases and J lost 3 bases. CDR3 sequence reads: CASSPGGYYNEQFF. As DNA, the CDR3 is TGTGCCAGCAGTCCAGGGGGCTACTACAATGAGCAGTTCTTC.

This chain uses TRBV5-1 with TRBJ2-2; D not resolved. V lost 4 bases and J 6 bases, leaving 10 bases between the germline ends. Germline CDR1 SGHRS, CDR2 YFSETQ. This CDR3 has 13 residues. The CDR3 loop is CASSPVVSGELFF. DNA of the CDR3: TGCGCCAGCAGCCCCGTCGTCTCCGGGGAGCTGTTTTTT.